The entry below describes one T cell receptor (beta chain). The source of the sample is a study of T-cell memory formation after mild COVID-19. Study background: The TCR clusters were mostly specific to one donor.

TCRdb re-derived calls from the 5' RACE reads in MiXCR, one entry per CDR3 protein. The sample holds 400,000 or so distinct CDR3 sequences, roughly 20% seen once. The sequence derives from an adult woman who had mild COVID-19 (a few samples of this study predate the infection). Cell type and time point are not known. The sample consisted of PBMCs or a T cell subset sorted from them (not recorded which).

The chain's CDR3 is CASSPPVGGASYNEQFF. In DNA, the CDR3 is TGTGCCAGCTCACCACCGGTAGGGGGGGCGTCCTACAATGAGCAGTTCTTC. This chain links TRBV18 with TRBJ2-1; a possible D gene is TRBD2 (7 bases). The CDR3 is 17 residues long. V lost 0 bases and J lost 1, with 13 bases in between. Germline-derived CDR1 and CDR2 are KGHSH and LQKENI.